This TCR beta chain was captured by sequencing in a study of cytomegalovirus exposure and HLA in healthy donors. Whole-study context: Across about 400 genotyped donors, around 80% landed in the Caucasian-associated ancestry cluster.

Germline assignment: CDR1 SNHLY and CDR2 FYNNEI. With 5 bases clipped from V and 8 bases from J, the junction kept 3 bases outside the gene matches. The CDR3 covers 14 residues. PCR involved 60 Vbeta and 13 Jbeta primers. TCRdb keeps only in-frame clones here, not all; method: immunoSEQ multiplex PCR. Altogether some 130,000 clones are present, around 79% being singletons, with the ten largest covering 5% to 8.5%. The TCR was taken from a man between 40 and 49 years old in good health and CMV-seropositive. The sample consisted of PBMCs. This rearrangement joins TRBV2 to TRBJ1-6; 10 positions match TRBD1. In DNA form, the CDR3 reads TGTGCCAGCAGTCATGGGACAGGGGATTCACCCCTCCACTTT. As protein: CASSHGTGDSPLHF.